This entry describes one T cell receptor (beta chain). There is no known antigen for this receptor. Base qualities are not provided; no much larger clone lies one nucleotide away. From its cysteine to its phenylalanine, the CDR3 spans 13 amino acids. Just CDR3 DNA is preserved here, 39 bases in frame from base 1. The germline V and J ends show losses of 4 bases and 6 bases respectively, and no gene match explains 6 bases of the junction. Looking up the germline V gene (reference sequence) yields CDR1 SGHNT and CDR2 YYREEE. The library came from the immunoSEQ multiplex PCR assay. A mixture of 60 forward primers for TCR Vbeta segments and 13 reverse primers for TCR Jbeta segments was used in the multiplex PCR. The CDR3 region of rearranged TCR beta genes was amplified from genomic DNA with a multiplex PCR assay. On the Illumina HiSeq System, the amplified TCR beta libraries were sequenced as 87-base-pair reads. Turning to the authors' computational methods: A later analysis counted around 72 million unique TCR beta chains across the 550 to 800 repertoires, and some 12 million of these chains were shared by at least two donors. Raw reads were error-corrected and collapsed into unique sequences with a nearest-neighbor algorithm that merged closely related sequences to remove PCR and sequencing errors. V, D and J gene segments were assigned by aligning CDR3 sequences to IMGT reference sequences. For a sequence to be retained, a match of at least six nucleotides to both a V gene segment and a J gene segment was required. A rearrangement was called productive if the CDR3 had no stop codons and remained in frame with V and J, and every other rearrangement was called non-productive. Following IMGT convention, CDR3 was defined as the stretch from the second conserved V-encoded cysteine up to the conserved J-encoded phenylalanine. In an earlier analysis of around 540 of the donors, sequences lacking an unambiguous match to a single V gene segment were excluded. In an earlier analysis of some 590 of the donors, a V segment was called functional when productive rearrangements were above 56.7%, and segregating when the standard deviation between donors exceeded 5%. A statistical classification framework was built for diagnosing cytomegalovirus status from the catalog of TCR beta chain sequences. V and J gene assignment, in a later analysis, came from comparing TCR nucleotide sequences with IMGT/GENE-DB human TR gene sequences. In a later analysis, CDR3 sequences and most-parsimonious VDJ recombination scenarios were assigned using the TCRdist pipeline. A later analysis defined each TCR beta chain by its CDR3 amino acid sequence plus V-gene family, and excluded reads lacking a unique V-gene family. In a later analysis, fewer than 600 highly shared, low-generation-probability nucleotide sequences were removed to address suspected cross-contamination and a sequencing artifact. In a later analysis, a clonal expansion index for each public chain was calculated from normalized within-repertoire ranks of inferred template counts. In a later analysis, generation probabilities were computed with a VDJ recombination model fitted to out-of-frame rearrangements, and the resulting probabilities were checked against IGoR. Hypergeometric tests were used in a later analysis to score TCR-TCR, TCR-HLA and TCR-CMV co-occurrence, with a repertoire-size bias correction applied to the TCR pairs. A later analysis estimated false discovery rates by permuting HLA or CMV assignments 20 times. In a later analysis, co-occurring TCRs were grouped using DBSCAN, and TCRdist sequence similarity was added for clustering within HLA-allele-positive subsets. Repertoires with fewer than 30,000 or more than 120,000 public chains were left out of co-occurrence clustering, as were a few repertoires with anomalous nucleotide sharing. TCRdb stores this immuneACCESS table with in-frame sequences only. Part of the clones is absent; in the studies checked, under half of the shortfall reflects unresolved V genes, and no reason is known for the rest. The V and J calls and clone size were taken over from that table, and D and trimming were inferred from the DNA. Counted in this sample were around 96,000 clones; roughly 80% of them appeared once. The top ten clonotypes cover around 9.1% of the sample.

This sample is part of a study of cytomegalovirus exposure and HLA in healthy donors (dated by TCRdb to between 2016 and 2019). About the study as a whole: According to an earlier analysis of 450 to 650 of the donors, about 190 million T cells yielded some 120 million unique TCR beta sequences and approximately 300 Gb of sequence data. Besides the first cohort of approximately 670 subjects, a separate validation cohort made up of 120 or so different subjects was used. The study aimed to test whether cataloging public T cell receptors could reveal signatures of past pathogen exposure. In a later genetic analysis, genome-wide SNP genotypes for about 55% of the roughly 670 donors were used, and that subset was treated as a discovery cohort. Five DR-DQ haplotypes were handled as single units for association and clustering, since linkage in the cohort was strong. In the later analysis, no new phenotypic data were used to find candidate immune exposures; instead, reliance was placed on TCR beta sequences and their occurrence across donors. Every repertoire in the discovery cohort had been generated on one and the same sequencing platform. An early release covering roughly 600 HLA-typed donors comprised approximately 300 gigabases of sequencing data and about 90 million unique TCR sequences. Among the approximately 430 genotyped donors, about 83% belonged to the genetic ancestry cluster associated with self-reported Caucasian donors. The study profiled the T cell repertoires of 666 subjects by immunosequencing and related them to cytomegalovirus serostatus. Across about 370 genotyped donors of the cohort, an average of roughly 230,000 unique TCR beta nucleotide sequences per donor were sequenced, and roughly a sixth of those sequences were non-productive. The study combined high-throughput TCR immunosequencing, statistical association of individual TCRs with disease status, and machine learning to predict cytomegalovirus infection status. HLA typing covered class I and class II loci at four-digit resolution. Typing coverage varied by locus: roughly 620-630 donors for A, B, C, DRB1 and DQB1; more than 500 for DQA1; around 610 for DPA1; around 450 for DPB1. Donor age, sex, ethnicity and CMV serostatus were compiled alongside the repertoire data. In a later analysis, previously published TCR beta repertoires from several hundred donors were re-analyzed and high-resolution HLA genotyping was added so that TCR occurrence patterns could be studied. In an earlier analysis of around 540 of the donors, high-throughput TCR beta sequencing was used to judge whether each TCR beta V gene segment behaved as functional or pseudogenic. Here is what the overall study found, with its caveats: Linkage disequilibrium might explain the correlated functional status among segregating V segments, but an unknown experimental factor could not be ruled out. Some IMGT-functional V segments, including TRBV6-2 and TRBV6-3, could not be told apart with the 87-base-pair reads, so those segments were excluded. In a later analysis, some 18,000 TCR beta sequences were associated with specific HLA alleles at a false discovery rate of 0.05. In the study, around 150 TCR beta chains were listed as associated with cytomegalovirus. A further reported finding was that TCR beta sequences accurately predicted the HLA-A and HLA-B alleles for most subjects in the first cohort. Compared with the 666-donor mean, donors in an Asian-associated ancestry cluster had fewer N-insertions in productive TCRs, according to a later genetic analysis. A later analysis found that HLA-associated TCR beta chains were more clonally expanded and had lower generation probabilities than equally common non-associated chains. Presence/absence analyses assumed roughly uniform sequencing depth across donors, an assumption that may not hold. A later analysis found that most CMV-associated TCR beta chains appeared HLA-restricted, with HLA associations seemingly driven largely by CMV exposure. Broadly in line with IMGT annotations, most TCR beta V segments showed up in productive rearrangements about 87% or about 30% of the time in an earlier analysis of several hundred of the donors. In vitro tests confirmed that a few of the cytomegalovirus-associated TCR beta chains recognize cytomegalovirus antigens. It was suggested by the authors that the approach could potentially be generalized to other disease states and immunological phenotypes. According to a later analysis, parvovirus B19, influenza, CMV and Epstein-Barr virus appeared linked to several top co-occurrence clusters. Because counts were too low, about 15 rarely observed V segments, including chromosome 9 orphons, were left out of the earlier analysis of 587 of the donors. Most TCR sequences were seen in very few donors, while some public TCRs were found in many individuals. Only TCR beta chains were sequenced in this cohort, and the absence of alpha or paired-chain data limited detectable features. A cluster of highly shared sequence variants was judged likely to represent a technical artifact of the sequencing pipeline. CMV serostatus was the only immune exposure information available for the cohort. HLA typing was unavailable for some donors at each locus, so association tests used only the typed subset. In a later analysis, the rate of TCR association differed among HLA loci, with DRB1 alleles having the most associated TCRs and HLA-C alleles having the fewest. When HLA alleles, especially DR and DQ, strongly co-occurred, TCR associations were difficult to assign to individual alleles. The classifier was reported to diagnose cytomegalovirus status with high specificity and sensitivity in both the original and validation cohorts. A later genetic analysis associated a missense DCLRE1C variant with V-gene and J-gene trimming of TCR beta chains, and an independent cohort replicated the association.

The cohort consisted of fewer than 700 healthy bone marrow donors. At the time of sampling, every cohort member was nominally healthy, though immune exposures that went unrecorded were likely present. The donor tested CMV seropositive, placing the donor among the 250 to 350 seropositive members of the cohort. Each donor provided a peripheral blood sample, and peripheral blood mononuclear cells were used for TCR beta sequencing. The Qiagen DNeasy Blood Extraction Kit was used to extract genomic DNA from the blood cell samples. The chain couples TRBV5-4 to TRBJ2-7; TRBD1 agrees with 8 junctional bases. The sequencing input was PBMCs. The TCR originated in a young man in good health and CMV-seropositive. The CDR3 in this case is CASSQDRAREQYF. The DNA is TGTGCCAGCAGCCAGGACAGGGCCCGCGAGCAGTACTTC.